This entry lists 19 T cell receptor beta chains sequenced from one sample in a study of human T cells and chemical hapten exposure. Time point meaning: pre-sensitization, week 0. The treatment: therapeutic diphenylcyclopropenone sensitization with weekly scalp DPC. TCRdb independently ran MiXCR on the RACE reads; one entry per CDR3 protein. Altogether 200,000 to 300,000 distinct CDR3 sequences are present, about 9.4% being singletons, with the ten largest covering under 2.5%. Sample: whole blood, taken in connection with sensitization to the hapten diphenylcyclopropenone (DPC). The origin of the receptors is a woman aged 40 to 55 with alopecia areata. Some clones in this sample may be carry-over from other donors' samples.

The J gene is TRBJ1-1, the V gene TRBV14, with 8 nucleotides matching TRBD1. The V gene end was trimmed by 3 bases and the J gene end by 8 bases; junction bases not matched to a gene: 11. Per the germline V gene, CDR1 is SGHDN and CDR2 is FVKESK. The CDR3 totals 15 residues. CDR3 residues: CASSQQLTGGAEAFF. The CDR3 DNA reads as TGTGCCAGCAGCCAGCAACTTACAGGGGGGGCCGAAGCTTTCTTT.

This clonotype was observed a handful of times. This chain links TRBV19 with TRBJ2-4; 7 nucleotides match TRBD2. J gave up 6 bases and V 6 bases, and 11 bases lay outside the gene matches. Germline CDR1 LNHDA, CDR2 SQIVND (reference sequence). The CDR3 has 15 amino acids. The CDR3 sequence: CASSSLGLGGNIQYF. For the CDR3, the DNA is TGTGCCAGTAGCTCTCTCGGACTAGGCGGAAACATTCAGTACTTC.

The sample holds a few counts of this clonotype. The gene calls are TRBV19 and TRBJ1-2, with 7 bases that match TRBD1. Germline V gene sequence: CDR1 LNHDA, CDR2 SQIVND (reference sequence). Trimming removed 5 bases from V and 6 bases from J; junction bases left unmatched: 6. The CDR3 length is 13 residues. The CDR3 nucleotides read TGTGCCAGTAGTCTCCAGGGGGAACATGGCTACACCTTC. Encoded protein: CASSLQGEHGYTF.

This chain links TRBV18 with TRBJ2-4, with D possibly being TRBD1 (5 bases). The V and J ends lost 4 bases and 4 bases respectively, with 8 bases between them. The CDR3 covers 13 residues. Looked up from germline, CDR1 is KGHSH and CDR2 is LQKENI. The CDR3 spells CASSQTEKNIQYF. CDR3 in DNA: TGTGCCAGCTCACAGACAGAAAAAAACATTCAGTACTTC.

This clonotype was detected a few times. V and J are TRBV4-1 and TRBJ2-1, with 7 bases identical to TRBD2. The CDR3 totals 16 residues. The V gene's germline CDR1 is MGHRA and CDR2 YSYEKL. Losses at the gene ends were 4 bases for V and 3 bases for J; bases not matched to a gene: 9. CDR3: CASSPEGGSLYNEQFF. DNA for the CDR3: TGCGCCAGCAGCCCCGAGGGCGGGAGCCTCTACAATGAGCAGTTCTTC.

This clonotype was detected a few times. The chain uses TRBV25-1 and TRBJ2-2; 12 positions agree with TRBD1. This CDR3 is built from 16 residues. The J segment lost 6 bases and the V segment lost 3 bases, leaving 5 bases of the junction unmatched. Germline lookup yields CDR1 MGHDK and CDR2 SYGVNS. CDR3 in DNA: TGTGCCAGCAGTGAGGGACAGGGGGCGCTTGCCGGGGAGCTGTTTTTT. It is translated as CASSEGQGALAGELFF.

This clonotype was counted a few times. The chain employs TRBV27 and TRBJ1-6; 10 nucleotides line up with TRBD1. Germline CDR1 and CDR2: MNHEY and SMNVEV (reference sequence). With 5 bases clipped from V and 10 bases from J, the junction kept 8 bases outside the gene matches. The length of the CDR3 is 15 residues. The CDR3, as DNA: TGTGCCAGCAGTCCCCGGGACAGGGGATTCTCACCCCTCCACTTT. Encoded protein: CASSPRDRGFSPLHF.

Ten or more counts support this clonotype. This chain connects TRBV15 to TRBJ1-2; D gene ambiguous. Trimming pared 0 bases from V and 6 bases from J, leaving 14 bases between. Germline values: CDR1 LNHNV, CDR2 YYDKDF (reference sequence). CDR3 length equals 15 residues. CDR3 amino acids: CATSREGEGWNGYTF. The CDR3 coding sequence is TGTGCCACCAGCAGAGAAGGTGAAGGGTGGAATGGCTACACCTTC.

This clonotype has a handful of counts. The rearrangement uses TRBV12-3 or TRBV12-4 and TRBJ1-5; D possibly corresponds to TRBD1 (6 bases). CDR3 length: 15 residues. V dropped 7 bases and J dropped 2 bases, with 15 bases sitting between them. The CDR3 DNA follows: TGTGCCAGCACCCTTGGGGGGCAGGGCAATCAGCCCCAGCATTTT. It specifies CASTLGGQGNQPQHF.

Ten or more counts support this clonotype. V usage is TRBV4-1 and J usage is TRBJ1-1; 7 positions agree with TRBD1. The CDR3 contains 14 residues. V shed 0 bases and J 7 bases; nucleotides not matched to a gene: 5. Germline V gene data show CDR1 as MGHRA and CDR2 as YSYEKL. The CDR3 DNA follows: TGCGCCAGCAGCCAAGATTTCGGGACAGATGAAGCTTTCTTT. Its protein product is CASSQDFGTDEAFF.

The genes are TRBV29-1 and TRBJ1-1, with a possible D match to TRBD1 (6 bases). Per germline, CDR1 SQVTM and CDR2 ANQGSEA. This CDR3 has 13 amino acids. V was shortened by 4 bases and J by 2 bases, with 11 bases between the two germline ends. The CDR3 protein is CSVAGTPNTEAFF. Here the CDR3 DNA reads TGCAGCGTTGCGGGGACACCTAACACTGAAGCTTTCTTT.

The rearrangement joins TRBV20-1 to TRBJ2-7, with 7 positions matching TRBD2. V trimming: 1 base; J trimming: 6 bases; junction bases outside the gene matches: 12. Germline V lookup: CDR1 DFQATT, CDR2 SNEGSKA (reference sequence). The CDR3 is 15 residues long. CDR3 nucleotide sequence: TGCAGTGCTAGAGTGGCTAGCGGTTACCTGGGCGAGCAGTACTTC. This translates into CSARVASGYLGEQYF.

This clonotype was found a few times. The chain has TRBV6-1 and TRBJ1-5; D possibly corresponds to TRBD1 (5 bases). This CDR3 has 14 amino acids. CDR1 and CDR2 (germline): MNHNS, SASEGT. The germline V and J ends were trimmed by 0 bases and 3 bases, with 6 bases remaining between them. The CDR3 sequence is CASSEAGANQPQHF. For the CDR3, the DNA is TGTGCCAGCAGTGAAGCCGGGGCCAATCAGCCCCAGCATTTT.

This clonotype was seen many times. The CDR3 coding sequence is TGTGCCAGCAGTTTATACGGGCCCTCTGACATTCAGTACTTC. This translates into CASSLYGPSDIQYF. The chain recombines TRBV28 with TRBJ2-4; no reliable D call. The CDR3 runs to 14 residues. V lost 1 base to trimming and J lost 8 bases, with 12 bases between them. From germline, CDR1 is MDHEN and CDR2 SYDVKM.

This clonotype was seen a few times. V usage is TRBV20-1 and J usage is TRBJ2-3; weak D call: TRBD2 (6 bases). The CDR3 totals 15 residues. Trimming removed 3 bases from V and 2 bases from J, with 15 bases in between. Germline V lookup: CDR1 DFQATT, CDR2 SNEGSKA (reference sequence). In DNA, the CDR3 is TGCAGTGCTAGCGCGCGGGACGAACTCACAGATACGCAGTATTTT. Translated: CSASARDELTDTQYF.

This chain uses TRBV7-2 with TRBJ2-6; no clear D. The V gene lost 6 bases and the J gene lost 1 base, with 19 bases spanning the gap. CDR3 size: 18 residues. Germline CDR1 is SGHTA and CDR2 is FQGNSA. For the CDR3, the DNA is TGTGCCAGCAGACATACCCTCGGTCGTACGTCTGGGGCCAACGTCCTGACTTTC. The encoded protein is CASRHTLGRTSGANVLTF.

The J gene is TRBJ1-5, the V gene TRBV12-3 or TRBV12-4, with D possibly being TRBD1 (6 bases). The CDR3 covers 14 residues. Trimming removed 6 bases at V and 15 bases at J, with 24 bases between. CDR3 nucleotide sequence: TGTGCCAGCAGATCCGGGACACGGCCCGCATTGATGCATTTT. Translated: CASRSGTRPALMHF.

In its sample, this clonotype was seen a few times. The CDR3 region is CASKSSSGANVLTF. The CDR3 region has the DNA TGTGCCAGCAAATCATCGTCTGGGGCCAACGTCCTGACTTTC. This sequence joins TRBV7-3 and TRBJ2-6, with no clear D. Per the germline V gene, CDR1 is SGHTA and CDR2 is FQGTGA. V shed 7 bases and J shed 1 base, with 8 bases lying between them. There are 14 residues in the CDR3.

This clonotype was found a few times. Here the CDR3 DNA reads TGTGCCAGCAGCTTTATTCAGCAGGGCCGGCATGAGCAGTTCTTC. This translates into CASSFIQQGRHEQFF. The J gene is TRBJ2-1, the V gene TRBV7-9; possibly TRBD1 for D (5 bases). The germline V gene encodes CDR1 SEHNR and CDR2 FQNEAQ (reference sequence). V was clipped by 3 bases and J by 8 bases, with 17 bases between them. The CDR3 extends over 15 amino acids.